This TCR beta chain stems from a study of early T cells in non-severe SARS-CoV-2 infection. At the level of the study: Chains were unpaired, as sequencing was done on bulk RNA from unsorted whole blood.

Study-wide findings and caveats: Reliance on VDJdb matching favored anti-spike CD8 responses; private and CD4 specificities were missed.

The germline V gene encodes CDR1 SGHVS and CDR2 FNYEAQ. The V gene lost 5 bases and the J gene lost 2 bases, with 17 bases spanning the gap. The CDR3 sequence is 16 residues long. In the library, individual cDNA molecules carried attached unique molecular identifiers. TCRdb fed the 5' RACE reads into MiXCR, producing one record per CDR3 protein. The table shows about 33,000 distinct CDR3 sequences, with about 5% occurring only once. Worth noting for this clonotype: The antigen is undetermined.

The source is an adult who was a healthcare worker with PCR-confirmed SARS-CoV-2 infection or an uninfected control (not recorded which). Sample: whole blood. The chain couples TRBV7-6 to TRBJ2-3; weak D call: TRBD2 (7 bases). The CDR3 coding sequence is TGTGCCAGCAGCAACCGGGGGGCCGGATTCACAGATACGCAGTATTTT. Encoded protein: CASSNRGAGFTDTQYF.